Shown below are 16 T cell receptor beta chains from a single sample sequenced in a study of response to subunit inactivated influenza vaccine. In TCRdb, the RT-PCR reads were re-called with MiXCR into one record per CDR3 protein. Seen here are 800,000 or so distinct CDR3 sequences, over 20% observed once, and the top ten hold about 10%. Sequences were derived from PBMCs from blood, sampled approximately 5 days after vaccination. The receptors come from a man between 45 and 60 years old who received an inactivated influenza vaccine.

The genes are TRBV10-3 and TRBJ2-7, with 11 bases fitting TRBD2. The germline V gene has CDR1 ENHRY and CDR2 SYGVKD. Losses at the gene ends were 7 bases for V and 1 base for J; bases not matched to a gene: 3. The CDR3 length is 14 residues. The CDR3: CAIKTSGGSYEQYF. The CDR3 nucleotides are TGTGCCATCAAAACTAGCGGGGGTTCCTACGAGCAGTACTTC.

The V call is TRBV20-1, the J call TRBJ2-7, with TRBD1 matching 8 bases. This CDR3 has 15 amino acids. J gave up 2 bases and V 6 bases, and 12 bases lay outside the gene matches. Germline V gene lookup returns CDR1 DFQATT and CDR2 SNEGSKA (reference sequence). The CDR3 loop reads CSATPRQGAAYEQYF. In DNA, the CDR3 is TGCAGTGCCACACCCCGCCAGGGGGCTGCCTACGAGCAGTACTTC.

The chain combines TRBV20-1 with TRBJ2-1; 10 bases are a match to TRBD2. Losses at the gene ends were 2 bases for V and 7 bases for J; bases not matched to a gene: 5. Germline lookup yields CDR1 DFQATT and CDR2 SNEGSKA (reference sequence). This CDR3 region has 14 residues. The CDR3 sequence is CSARRLAGQNEQFF. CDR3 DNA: TGCAGTGCTAGAAGACTAGCGGGTCAAAATGAGCAGTTCTTC.

DNA for the CDR3: TGCGCCAGCAGCTTGGCCGGGAACAGGGTAGATACGCAGTATTTT. This encodes CASSLAGNRVDTQYF. The rearrangement joins TRBV5-1 to TRBJ2-3; tentative D call: TRBD1 (6 bases). Trimming stripped 0 bases from V and 5 bases from J, with 13 bases between. Per germline, CDR1 SGHRS and CDR2 YFSETQ. CDR3 length equals 15 residues.

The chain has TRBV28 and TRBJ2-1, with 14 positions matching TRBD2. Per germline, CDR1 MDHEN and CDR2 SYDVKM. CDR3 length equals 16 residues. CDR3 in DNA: TGTGCAACTAGCCTCGGACTAGCGGGAGGCAACAGTGAGCAGTTCTTC. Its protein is CATSLGLAGGNSEQFF.

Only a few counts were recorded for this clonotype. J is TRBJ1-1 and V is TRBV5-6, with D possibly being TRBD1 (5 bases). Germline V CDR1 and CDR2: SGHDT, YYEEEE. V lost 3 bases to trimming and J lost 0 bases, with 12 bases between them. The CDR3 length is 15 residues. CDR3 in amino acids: CASSWVGLLNTEAFF. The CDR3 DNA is TGTGCCAGCAGCTGGGTGGGGCTATTGAACACTGAAGCTTTCTTT.

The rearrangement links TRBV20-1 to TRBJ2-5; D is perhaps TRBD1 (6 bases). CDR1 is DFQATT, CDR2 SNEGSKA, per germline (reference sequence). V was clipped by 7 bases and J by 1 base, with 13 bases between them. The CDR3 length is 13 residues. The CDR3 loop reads CSVTRTAQETQYF. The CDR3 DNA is TGCAGTGTCACACGGACAGCCCAAGAGACCCAGTACTTC.

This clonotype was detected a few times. The CDR3 DNA follows: TGTGCCACCAGTGACTCGGGCAACACTGAAGCTTTCTTT. Residues: CATSDSGNTEAFF. This sequence joins TRBV24-1 and TRBJ1-1; D unclear. Trimming removed 4 bases from V and 2 bases from J, with 7 bases in between. The CDR3 contains 13 residues. Germline lookup yields CDR1 KGHDR and CDR2 SFDVKD.

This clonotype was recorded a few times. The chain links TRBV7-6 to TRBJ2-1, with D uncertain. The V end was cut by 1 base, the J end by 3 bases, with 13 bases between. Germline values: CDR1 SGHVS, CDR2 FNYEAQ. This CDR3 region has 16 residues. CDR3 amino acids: CASSLESRTDYNEQFF. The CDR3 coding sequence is TGTGCCAGCAGCTTAGAAAGTCGAACTGACTACAATGAGCAGTTCTTC.

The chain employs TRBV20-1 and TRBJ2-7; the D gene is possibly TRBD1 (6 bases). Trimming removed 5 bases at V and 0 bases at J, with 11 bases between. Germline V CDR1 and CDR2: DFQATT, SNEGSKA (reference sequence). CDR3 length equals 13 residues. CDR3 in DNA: TGCAGTGCTTACCGGGACACCTCCTACGAGCAGTACTTC. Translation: CSAYRDTSYEQYF.

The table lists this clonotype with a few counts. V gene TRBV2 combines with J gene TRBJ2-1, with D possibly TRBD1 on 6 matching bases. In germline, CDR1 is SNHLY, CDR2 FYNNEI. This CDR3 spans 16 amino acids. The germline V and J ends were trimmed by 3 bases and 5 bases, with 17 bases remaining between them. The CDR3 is CASSERSIRGNNEQFF. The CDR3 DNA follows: TGTGCCAGCAGTGAGCGGTCCATAAGGGGGAACAATGAGCAGTTCTTC.

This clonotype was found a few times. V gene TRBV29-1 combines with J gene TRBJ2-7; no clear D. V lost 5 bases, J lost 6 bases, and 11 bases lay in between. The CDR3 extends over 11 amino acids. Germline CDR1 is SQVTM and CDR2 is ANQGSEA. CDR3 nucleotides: TGCAGCGTTCTAAAAGGATCCGAGCAGTACTTC. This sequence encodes CSVLKGSEQYF.

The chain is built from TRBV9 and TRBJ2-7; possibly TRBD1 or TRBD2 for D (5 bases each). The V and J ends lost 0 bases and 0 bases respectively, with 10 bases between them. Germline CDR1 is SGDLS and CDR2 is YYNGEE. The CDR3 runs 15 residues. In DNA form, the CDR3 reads TGTGCCAGCAGCGTAGGAGGGGCAGACTCCTACGAGCAGTACTTC. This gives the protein CASSVGGADSYEQYF.

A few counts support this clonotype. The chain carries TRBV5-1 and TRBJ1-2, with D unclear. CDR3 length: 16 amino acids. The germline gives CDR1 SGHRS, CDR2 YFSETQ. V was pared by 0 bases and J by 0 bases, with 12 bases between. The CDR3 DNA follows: TGCGCCAGCAGCTTGGTCGCAGACCAACCTAACTATGGCTACACCTTC. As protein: CASSLVADQPNYGYTF.

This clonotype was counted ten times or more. The CDR3 reads CASSLFITSGDTGELFF. In nucleotides, the CDR3 is TGTGCCAGCAGCTTGTTTATCACTAGCGGAGACACCGGGGAGCTGTTTTTT. V and J are TRBV5-6 and TRBJ2-2, with 8 bases lining up with TRBD2. V trimming: 1 base; J trimming: 3 bases; junction bases outside the gene matches: 8. The CDR3 covers 17 residues. The germline V gene encodes CDR1 SGHDT and CDR2 YYEEEE.

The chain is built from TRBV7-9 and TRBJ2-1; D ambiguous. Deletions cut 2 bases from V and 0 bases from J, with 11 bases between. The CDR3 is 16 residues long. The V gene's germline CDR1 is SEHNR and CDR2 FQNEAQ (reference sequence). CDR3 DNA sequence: TGTGCCAGCAGCTTATCGGCGGTCCGCTCCTACAATGAGCAGTTCTTC. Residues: CASSLSAVRSYNEQFF.